The 31 T cell receptor beta chains below come from one sample, sequenced in a study of beta chain features in type 1 diabetes. Whole-study results and caveats: Type 1 diabetes patients showed a moderate but significant shortening of TCRB CDR3s in all four CD4+ subsets.

Their specific antigens are unknown. The sequenced template was cDNA made from the entire isolated RNA. This table comes from immunoSEQ multiplex PCR, and its TCRdb copy is limited to in-frame clones, with some not included. The table shows around 150,000 clones, with over 9% occurring only once. Sequenced: central memory CD4+ T cells from blood. The receptor set was obtained from a man aged 25 to 40 with type 1 diabetes.

V and J are TRBV9 and TRBJ1-4; D remains ambiguous. The V end was cut by 0 bases, the J end by 5 bases, with 11 bases between. CDR3 length: 15 amino acids. CDR1 and CDR2 from the germline V gene are SGDLS and YYNGEE. The CDR3 DNA is TGTGCCAGCAGCGTAGATCGGGGTAAAAATGAAAAACTGTTTTTT. Translated, it gives CASSVDRGKNEKLFF.

This sequence joins TRBV6-6 and TRBJ1-2; no firm D call. CDR1 is MNHNY, CDR2 SVGAGI, per germline (reference sequence). The V end was cut by 5 bases, the J end by 2 bases, with 9 bases between. The CDR3 totals 13 residues. The CDR3 DNA follows: TGTGCCAGCAGTATCACAGAGAACTATGGCTACACCTTC. This encodes CASSITENYGYTF.

This clone was observed a handful of times. V gene TRBV15 combines with J gene TRBJ1-2; 10 bases agree with TRBD1. The J segment lost 8 bases and the V segment lost 0 bases, leaving 3 bases of the junction unmatched. The CDR3 totals 14 residues. Germline CDR1 LNHNV, CDR2 YYDKDF (reference sequence). CDR3 region: CATSRDRTGGGYTF. The DNA for the CDR3 is TGTGCCACCAGCAGAGATCGGACAGGGGGAGGCTACACCTTC.

This clone has a handful of counts. V is TRBV11-2 and J is TRBJ1-2, with TRBD1 matching 8 bases. The germline V gene has CDR1 SGHAT and CDR2 FQNNGV. The CDR3 contains 13 residues. The V and J ends lost 5 bases and 8 bases, in that order; junction bases with no gene match: 7. For the CDR3, the DNA is TGTGCCAGCAGCCCTACCCGACAGGGGGGCTACACCTTC. Protein product: CASSPTRQGGYTF.

A few counts support this clone. The CDR3 sequence: CATTTSGNTGELFF. CDR3 nucleotides: TGCGCCACGACGACTAGCGGGAACACCGGGGAGCTGTTTTTT. This chain connects TRBV10-2 to TRBJ2-2; 9 bases align to TRBD2. This CDR3 contains 14 residues. The J segment lost 1 base and the V segment lost 10 bases, leaving 4 bases of the junction unmatched. Germline assignment: CDR1 WSHSY and CDR2 SAAADI.

This CDR3 reads CASSQNTYTGELFF. Written as DNA, the CDR3 is TGCGCCAGCAGCCAAAACACGTACACCGGGGAGCTGTTTTTT. This chain uses TRBV5-1 with TRBJ2-2; D unresolved. Per germline, CDR1 SGHRS and CDR2 YFSETQ. This CDR3 comprises 14 residues. The ends were cut back, 4 bases at V and 3 bases at J, with 10 bases in the middle.

This clone was observed a handful of times. V usage is TRBV18 and J usage is TRBJ2-1; D not certain. The CDR3 runs 14 residues. Between the trimmed V and J ends, which lost 2 bases and 2 bases, there was a span of 7 bases. Germline assignment: CDR1 KGHSH and CDR2 LQKENI. Here the CDR3 DNA reads TGTGCCAGCTCACCAAGTAGAACCTACAATGAGCAGTTCTTC. It codes for CASSPSRTYNEQFF.

The CDR3 loop is CASSEIASTDTQYF. In nucleotides, the CDR3 is TGTGCCAGCAGTGAAATAGCGAGCACAGATACGCAGTATTTT. The chain combines TRBV2 with TRBJ2-3; D perhaps matches TRBD2 (5 bases). V was trimmed by 2 bases and J by 0 bases, leaving 6 bases between them. In germline, CDR1 is SNHLY, CDR2 FYNNEI. The CDR3 loop spans 14 amino acids.

The chain joins TRBV30 to TRBJ2-1, with 9 bases matching TRBD2. Looked up from germline, CDR1 is GTSNPN and CDR2 is SVGIG (reference sequence). V shed 3 bases, J shed 4 bases, and the junction held 4 bases outside the gene matches. The CDR3 is made up of 14 amino acids. CDR3 sequence: CAWREAGGYNEQFF. Here the CDR3 DNA reads TGTGCCTGGAGGGAAGCGGGAGGTTACAATGAGCAGTTCTTC.

This clone was seen only a few times. CDR3 loop: CASSQSGRIYSPEAFF. For the CDR3, the DNA is TGTGCCAGCAGCCAATCGGGGAGGATCTACTCTCCTGAAGCTTTCTTT. The chain combines TRBV16 with TRBJ1-1, with no clear D. The CDR3 contains 16 residues. In germline, CDR1 is KGHSY, CDR2 FQNENV. Trimming pared 0 bases from V and 6 bases from J, leaving 17 bases between.

The chain has TRBV6-5 and TRBJ1-5, with D unresolved. The ends were cut back, 2 bases at V and 0 bases at J, with 8 bases in the middle. The CDR3 runs to 15 residues. CDR1 is MNHEY and CDR2 is SVGAGI in the germline V gene. The CDR3 region has the DNA TGTGCCAGCAGTTACAGCCAGGTTAGCAATCAGCCCCAGCATTTT. Translating gives CASSYSQVSNQPQHF.

This clone was found once. The gene calls are TRBV5-5 and TRBJ2-1; TRBD2 agrees at 8 bases. J was trimmed by 6 bases and V by 4 bases; bases with no gene match: 6. There are 14 residues in the CDR3. Germline lookup yields CDR1 SGHKS and CDR2 YYEKEE (reference sequence). The CDR3: CASSPKRELNEQFF. CDR3 nucleotides: TGTGCCAGCAGCCCAAAGCGGGAGCTCAATGAGCAGTTCTTC.

This clone came up a few times. The V and J genes are TRBV5-1 and TRBJ2-3; 9 bases are shared with TRBD2. The CDR3 is made up of 17 amino acids. Germline CDR1 is SGHRS and CDR2 is YFSETQ. The J segment lost 3 bases and the V segment lost 6 bases, leaving 14 bases of the junction unmatched. CDR3 coding DNA: TGCGCCAGCACCATGATGGGTAGCGGGAGTGCGACAGATACGCAGTATTTT. Amino acids: CASTMMGSGSATDTQYF. Drawing the rest from reference TRBV5-1 and TRBJ2-3, the complete variable domain is KAGVTQTPRYLIKTRGQQVTLSCSPISGHRSVSWYQQTPGQGLQFLFEYFSETQRNKGNFPGRFSGRQFSNSRSEMNVSTLELGDSALYLCASTMMGSGSATDTQYFGPGTRLTVL.

This clone has a handful of counts. The chain has TRBV2 and TRBJ1-5; D is perhaps TRBD1 (6 bases). The CDR3 extends over 13 amino acids. In germline, CDR1 is SNHLY, CDR2 FYNNEI. V dropped 4 bases and J dropped 3 bases, with 7 bases sitting between them. The CDR3 spells CASSGTDNQPQHF. CDR3 nucleotides: TGTGCCAGCAGTGGGACAGACAATCAGCCCCAGCATTTT. The variable domain in full, with the rest retrieved from reference TRBV2 and TRBJ1-5, is EPEVTQTPSHQVTQMGQEVILRCVPISNHLYFYWYRQILGQKVEFLVSFYNNEISEKSEIFDDQFSVERPDGSNFTLKIRSTKLEDSAMYFCASSGTDNQPQHFGDGTRLSIL.

The rearrangement links TRBV5-1 to TRBJ2-3, with 13 bases identical to TRBD2. Germline CDR1 reads SGHRS; CDR2 reads YFSETQ. This CDR3 spans 16 amino acids. After removal of 4 bases from V and 6 bases from J, the junction contained 8 bases not matched to a gene. The CDR3: CASSQRTSGSPDTQYF. The DNA of the CDR3 is TGCGCCAGCAGCCAAAGGACTAGCGGGAGTCCGGATACGCAGTATTTT.

V usage is TRBV6-5 and J usage is TRBJ1-5; D is ambiguous. The CDR3 consists of 13 residues. The germline V gene has CDR1 MNHEY and CDR2 SVGAGI. V was shortened by 5 bases and J by 5 bases, with 10 bases between the two germline ends. CDR3 residues: CASSGGRHQPQHF. CDR3 DNA: TGTGCCAGCAGTGGAGGACGGCATCAGCCCCAGCATTTT.

V usage is TRBV11-2 and J usage is TRBJ2-1, with 13 bases aligning to TRBD2. J was trimmed by 6 bases and V by 3 bases; bases with no gene match: 8. The CDR3 length is 17 residues. Germline V gene data show CDR1 as SGHAT and CDR2 as FQNNGV. The CDR3: CASSLRTSGSRFNEQFF. Here the CDR3 DNA reads TGTGCCAGCAGCTTGCGGACTAGCGGGAGTCGTTTCAATGAGCAGTTCTTC.

This rearrangement joins TRBV14 to TRBJ2-6; D perhaps matches TRBD2 (5 bases). Trimming left V 3 bases short and J 0 bases short, with 15 bases between. The CDR3 length is 18 residues. Looked up from germline, CDR1 is SGHDN and CDR2 is FVKESK. CDR3 in DNA: TGTGCCAGCAGCCACAGACCGGGGTCCCTCTCTGGGGCCAACGTCCTGACTTTC. Its protein is CASSHRPGSLSGANVLTF.

The chain couples TRBV13 to TRBJ1-2, with D possibly being TRBD1 (5 bases). The ends were cut back, 1 base at V and 5 bases at J, with 11 bases in the middle. CDR3 length: 14 residues. The germline V gene has CDR1 PRHDT and CDR2 FYEKMQ (reference sequence). For the CDR3, the DNA is TGTGCCAGCAGCTTAGTGCAGGGAACTTATGGCTACACCTTC. It encodes CASSLVQGTYGYTF.

The chain is built from TRBV4-3 and TRBJ1-4; D unclear. The germline V and J ends were trimmed by 4 bases and 4 bases, with 13 bases remaining between them. CDR3 length equals 15 residues. CDR1 LGHNA and CDR2 YSLEER come from the germline V gene. CDR3 DNA sequence: TGCGCCAGCAGCCCCCGCGCCACGGGTAATGAAAAACTGTTTTTT. Residues: CASSPRATGNEKLFF.

This clone was counted only a few times. The rearrangement links TRBV28 to TRBJ1-5; perhaps TRBD1 as D (6 bases). The CDR3 has 11 residues. Trimming removed 3 bases at V and 11 bases at J, with 8 bases between. The V gene's germline CDR1 is MDHEN and CDR2 SYDVKM. The CDR3 DNA reads as TGTGCCAGCAGTTTTAGGGGGTCCCAGCATTTT. This gives the protein CASSFRGSQHF.

This clone was counted only a few times. The chain uses TRBV2 and TRBJ2-5, with 8 bases that match TRBD1. Germline V gene sequence: CDR1 SNHLY, CDR2 FYNNEI. This CDR3 has 14 residues. Unmatched junction bases numbered 8, after V lost 8 bases and J lost 3 bases. The CDR3 region is CASGGTGAKETQYF. As DNA, the CDR3 is TGTGCCAGCGGCGGGACAGGCGCGAAAGAGACCCAGTACTTC.

This clone was seen only a few times. The chain joins TRBV27 to TRBJ1-4, with TRBD1 as a possible D gene (6 bases). Germline V gene sequence: CDR1 MNHEY, CDR2 SMNVEV (reference sequence). V was shortened by 4 bases and J by 4 bases, with 13 bases between the two germline ends. CDR3 length: 15 residues. The CDR3 sequence is CASSSQGLSNEKLFF. The CDR3 region has the DNA TGTGCCAGCAGTTCCCAGGGGTTGAGTAATGAAAAACTGTTTTTT.

V usage is TRBV5-6 and J usage is TRBJ2-7; 9 positions agree with TRBD1. The ends lost 3 bases at V and 1 base at J; junction bases unmatched: 11. The CDR3 loop spans 17 amino acids. Germline CDR1 reads SGHDT; CDR2 reads YYEEEE. The CDR3 nucleotides read TGTGCCAGCAGCTCCGGGACAGGGATTATCTGGTCCTACGAGCAGTACTTC. Encoded protein: CASSSGTGIIWSYEQYF.

This clone showed up just a few times. The chain has TRBV30 and TRBJ2-5; 10 nucleotides agree with TRBD2. V dropped 0 bases and J dropped 9; count of bases not matched to a gene: 7. The CDR3 is made up of 14 amino acids. Germline lookup yields CDR1 GTSNPN and CDR2 SVGIG (reference sequence). CDR3 sequence (DNA): TGTGCCTGGAGTGTGGCTAGCGGGAGTGGGGCCCAGTACTTC. Protein sequence: CAWSVASGSGAQYF.

V and J are TRBV4-1 and TRBJ1-5, with 7 bases aligning to TRBD1. CDR3 length equals 14 residues. The V and J ends lost 4 bases and 6 bases, in that order; junction bases with no gene match: 6. The germline CDR1 and CDR2 sequences are MGHRA and YSYEKL. CDR3 nucleotides: TGCGCCAGCAGCCTGACAGGGCCTGGTCAGCCCCAGCATTTT. Its translation: CASSLTGPGQPQHF.

The chain has TRBV9 and TRBJ1-6, with D possibly TRBD1 on 5 matching bases. CDR1 is SGDLS and CDR2 is YYNGEE in the germline V gene. V was pared by 0 bases and J by 5 bases, with 6 bases between. The CDR3 length is 14 residues. The CDR3 nucleotides are TGTGCCAGCAGCGTAGTAGGGGATAATTCACCCCTCCACTTT. This gives the protein CASSVVGDNSPLHF. Looking up the rest from reference TRBV9 and TRBJ1-6 gives the full variable domain: DSGVTQTPKHLITATGQRVTLRCSPRSGDLSVYWYQQSLDQGLQFLIQYYNGEERAKGNILERFSAQQFPDLHSELNLSSLELGDSALYFCASSVVGDNSPLHFGNGTRLTVT.

This clone was counted between two and nine times. The chain is built from TRBV27 and TRBJ2-7, with no clear D. V shed 6 bases and J shed 6 bases, with 15 bases lying between them. CDR3 length equals 13 residues. Germline CDR1 and CDR2: MNHEY and SMNVEV (reference sequence). The CDR3 DNA reads as TGTGCCAGCAGCCTCAGCCGAGGTTCCGAGCAGTACTTC. This codes for CASSLSRGSEQYF.

The chain joins TRBV9 to TRBJ1-1; 7 nucleotides line up with TRBD1. Germline loops: CDR1 SGDLS, CDR2 YYNGEE. This CDR3 region has 14 residues. Trimming took 0 bases from V and 4 from J; bases not matched to a gene: 3. CDR3 nucleotides: TGTGCCAGCAGCGTAGAACAGGGGAGCACTGAAGCTTTCTTT. This gives the protein CASSVEQGSTEAFF.

This chain joins TRBV30 and TRBJ2-5; 9 nucleotides agree with TRBD2. The CDR3 is 13 residues long. The J segment lost 5 bases and the V segment lost 6 bases, leaving 7 bases of the junction unmatched. Germline V gives CDR1 GTSNPN, CDR2 SVGIG (reference sequence). The CDR3: CACILAGPETQYF. CDR3 sequence (DNA): TGTGCCTGTATACTAGCGGGTCCTGAGACCCAGTACTTC.

This clone came up a few times. The rearrangement joins TRBV6-6 to TRBJ2-5, with 11 bases identical to TRBD2. Germline CDR1 reads MNHNY; CDR2 reads SVGAGI (reference sequence). CDR3 size: 15 residues. V was clipped by 1 base and J by 5 bases; unmatched bases: 3. The CDR3 sequence: CASSYYRTSGETQYF. In DNA form, the CDR3 reads TGTGCCAGCAGTTACTATAGGACTAGCGGGGAGACCCAGTACTTC.